This TCR beta chain derives from a study of graft-versus-host responses after intestinal transplantation. V was clipped by 5 bases and J by 6 bases; unmatched bases: 7. This CDR3 has 16 amino acids. CDR1 and CDR2 from the germline V gene are PRHDT and FYEKMQ (reference sequence). To note about this clone: The antigen is undetermined.

Sequencing used immunoSEQ multiplex PCR; TCRdb keeps in-frame clones, though not all of them. This table holds more than 80,000 clones, 75% to 90% found once. The sequence was obtained from a human donor who received an intestinal transplant. The sequences come from unstimulated CD8+ T cells sorted from spleen or lymph node cells, collected before intestinal transplant. The gene calls are TRBV13 and TRBJ2-7, with TRBD2 matching 16 bases. CDR3 loop: CASSHMGLAGGCEQYF. Written as DNA, the CDR3 is TGTGCCAGCAGCCATATGGGACTAGCGGGAGGGTGCGAGCAGTACTTC.